This T cell receptor (beta chain) was recovered during a study of identifying expanded T cells in peripheral blood. A remark on this clone: The antigen remains undetermined.

General observations from the study: Over around two and four weeks, about 17 and 20 clones changed, versus around 1.3 between replicates. Variance in clone template counts between approximately two-week samples significantly increased with total template count across all healthy donors.

V lost 4 bases and J lost 4, with 15 bases in between. Germline CDR1 SGHNT, CDR2 YYREEE (reference sequence). The CDR3 contains 15 residues. The protocol was immunoSEQ multiplex PCR, while the TCRdb copy is restricted to in-frame clones and leaves out a portion. This table has 55,000 to 60,000 clones, roughly 90% appearing once. No infections or other immune events were documented during collection. The specimen sequenced was blood. This sequence joins TRBV5-4 and TRBJ2-1; D gene uncertain. The receptor was derived from a person between 18 and 75 years old in good health. The CDR3 is CASSKLPIGYNEQFF. As DNA, the CDR3 is TGTGCCAGCAGCAAGCTTCCCATAGGATACAATGAGCAGTTCTTC.